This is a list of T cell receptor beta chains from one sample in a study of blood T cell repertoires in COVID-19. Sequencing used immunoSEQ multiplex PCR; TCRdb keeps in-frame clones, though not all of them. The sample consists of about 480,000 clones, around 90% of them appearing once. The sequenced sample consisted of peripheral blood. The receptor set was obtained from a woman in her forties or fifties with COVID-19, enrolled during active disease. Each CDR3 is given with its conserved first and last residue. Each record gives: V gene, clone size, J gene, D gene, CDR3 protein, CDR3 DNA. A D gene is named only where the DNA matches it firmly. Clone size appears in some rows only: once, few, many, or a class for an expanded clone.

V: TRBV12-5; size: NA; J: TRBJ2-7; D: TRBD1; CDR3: CASGLGQGSYEQYF; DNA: TGTGCTAGTGGTTTGGGACAGGGCAGCTACGAGCAGTACTTC
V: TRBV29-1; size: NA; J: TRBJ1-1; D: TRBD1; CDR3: CSVEVPGQITEAFF; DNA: TGCAGCGTTGAGGTTCCGGGACAGATCACTGAAGCTTTCTTT
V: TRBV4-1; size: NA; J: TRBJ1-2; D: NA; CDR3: CASSQDESRNYGYTF; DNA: TGCGCCAGCAGCCAAGATGAGTCTCGTAACTATGGCTACACCTTC
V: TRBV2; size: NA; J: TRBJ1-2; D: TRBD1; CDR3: CASSETGIFGSSYGYTF; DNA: TGTGCCAGCAGTGAGACAGGGATATTCGGCTCATCCTATGGCTACACCTTC
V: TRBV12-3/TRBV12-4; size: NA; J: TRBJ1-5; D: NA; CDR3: CASSLGGQPQHF; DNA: TGTGCCAGCAGTTTGGGGGGACAGCCCCAGCATTTT
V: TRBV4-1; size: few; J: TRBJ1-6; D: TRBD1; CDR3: CASSQEHRTGVSPLHF; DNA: TGCGCCAGCAGCCAAGAACACCGGACAGGGGTTTCACCCCTCCACTTT
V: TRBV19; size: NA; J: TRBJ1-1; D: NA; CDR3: CASSPVSGAEAFF; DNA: TGTGCCAGTAGTCCCGTATCAGGGGCTGAAGCTTTCTTT
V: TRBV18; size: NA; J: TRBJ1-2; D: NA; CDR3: CASSPLGAQGRDYGYTF; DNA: TGTGCCAGCTCACCCCTCGGAGCACAGGGAAGGGACTATGGCTACACCTTC
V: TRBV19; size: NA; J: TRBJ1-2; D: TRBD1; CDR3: CASSLGTAYGYTF; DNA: TGTGCCAGTAGTCTCGGGACAGCCTATGGCTACACCTTC
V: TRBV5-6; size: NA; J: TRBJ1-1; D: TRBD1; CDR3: CASSGMTGGLMNTEAFF; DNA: TGTGCCAGCAGCGGAATGACAGGGGGGCTCATGAACACTGAAGCTTTCTTT
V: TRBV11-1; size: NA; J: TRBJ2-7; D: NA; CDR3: CASSFRGGLNEQYF; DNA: TGTGCCAGCAGCTTTCGTGGGGGCCTCAACGAGCAGTACTTC
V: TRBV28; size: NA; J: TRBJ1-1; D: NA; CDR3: CASSPQEVVAFF; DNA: TGTGCCAGCAGCCCCCAAGAGGTTGTAGCTTTCTTT
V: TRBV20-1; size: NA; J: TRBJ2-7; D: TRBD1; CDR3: CSASPGGSYEQYF; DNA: TGCAGTGCTAGTCCAGGGGGCTCCTACGAGCAGTACTTC
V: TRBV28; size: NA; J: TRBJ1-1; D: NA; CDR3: CASRPTTGYSTEAFF; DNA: TGTGCCAGCAGACCGACAACGGGGTATAGCACTGAAGCTTTCTTT
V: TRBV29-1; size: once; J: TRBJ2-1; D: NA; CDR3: CSVPTGGLREQFF; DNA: TGCAGCGTACCTACTGGCGGATTGAGAGAGCAGTTCTTC
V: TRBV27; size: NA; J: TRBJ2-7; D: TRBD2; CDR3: CASSGYKADSGEVEQYF; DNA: TGTGCCAGCAGTGGGTACAAGGCTGATAGCGGGGAGGTCGAGCAGTACTTC
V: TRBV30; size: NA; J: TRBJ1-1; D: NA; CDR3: CAWAHMNTEAFF; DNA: TGTGCCTGGGCCCACATGAACACTGAAGCTTTCTTT
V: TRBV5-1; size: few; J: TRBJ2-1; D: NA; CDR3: CASSFITGSSYNEQFF; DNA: TGCGCCAGCAGTTTTATAACAGGGAGCTCCTACAATGAGCAGTTCTTC
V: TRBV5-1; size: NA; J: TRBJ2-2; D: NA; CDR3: CASSLGGQNTGELFF; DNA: TGCGCCAGCAGCTTGGGCGGCCAGAACACCGGGGAGCTGTTTTTT
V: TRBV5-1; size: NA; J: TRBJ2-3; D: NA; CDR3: CASSLVGDPTDTQYF; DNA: TGCGCCAGCAGCTTGGTAGGGGATCCCACAGATACGCAGTATTTT
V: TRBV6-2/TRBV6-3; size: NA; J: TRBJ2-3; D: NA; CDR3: CASSDRVPDTQYF; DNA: TGTGCCAGCAGCGACAGAGTTCCAGATACGCAGTATTTT
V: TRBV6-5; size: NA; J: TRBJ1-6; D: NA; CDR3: CASTQGLGSPLHF; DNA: TGTGCCAGCACGCAGGGCCTGGGTTCACCCCTCCACTTT
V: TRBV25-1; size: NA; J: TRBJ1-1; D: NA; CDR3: CASSDRGLPTEAFF; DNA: TGTGCCAGCAGTGATAGGGGCCTACCCACTGAAGCTTTCTTT
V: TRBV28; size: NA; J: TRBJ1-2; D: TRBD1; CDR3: CASSPLSGTGLYGYTF; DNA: TGTGCCAGCTCCCCTCTATCAGGGACAGGACTATATGGCTACACCTTC
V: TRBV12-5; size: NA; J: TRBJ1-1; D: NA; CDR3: CASAPGHTEAFF; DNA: TGTGCTAGCGCTCCAGGGCACACTGAAGCTTTCTTT
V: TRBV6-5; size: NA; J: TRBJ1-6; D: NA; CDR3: CASSPPPGYPLHF; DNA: TGTGCCAGCAGTCCGCCCCCGGGGTACCCCCTCCACTTT
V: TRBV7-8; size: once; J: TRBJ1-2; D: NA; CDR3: CASSLGRGLNYGYTF; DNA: TGTGCCAGCAGCTTAGGCAGGGGTTTAAACTATGGCTACACCTTC
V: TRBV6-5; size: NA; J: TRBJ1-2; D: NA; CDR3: CASSYSRSRGGYTF; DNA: TGTGCCAGCAGTTACTCGAGAAGTAGGGGTGGCTACACCTTC
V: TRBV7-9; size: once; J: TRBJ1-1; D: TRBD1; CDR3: CASSPRQGVNTEAFF; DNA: TGTGCCAGCAGCCCGCGACAGGGGGTGAACACTGAAGCTTTCTTT
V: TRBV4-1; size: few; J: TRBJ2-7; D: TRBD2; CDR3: CASSQDERSGSTREQYF; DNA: TGCGCCAGCAGCCAAGATGAAAGGAGCGGGAGCACCCGGGAGCAGTACTTC
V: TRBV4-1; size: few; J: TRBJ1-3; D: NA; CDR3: CASSSQRQGSSSGNTIYF; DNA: TGCGCCAGCAGCTCCCAAAGGCAGGGAAGCTCCTCTGGAAACACCATATATTTT
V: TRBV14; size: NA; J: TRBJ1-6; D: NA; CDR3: CASSLTGGSPLHF; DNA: TGTGCCAGCAGCCTGACCGGGGGTTCACCCCTCCACTTT
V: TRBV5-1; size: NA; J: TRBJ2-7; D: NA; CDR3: CASSWTGSGVDEQYF; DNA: TGCGCCAGCAGCTGGACGGGATCCGGGGTGGACGAGCAGTACTTC
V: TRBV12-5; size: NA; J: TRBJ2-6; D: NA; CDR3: CASGFRAAGANVLTF; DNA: TGTGCTAGTGGTTTCAGGGCGGCTGGGGCCAACGTCCTGACTTTC
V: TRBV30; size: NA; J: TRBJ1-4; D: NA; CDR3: CAWTSRGKLFF; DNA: TGTGCCTGGACCTCACGAGGAAAACTGTTTTTT
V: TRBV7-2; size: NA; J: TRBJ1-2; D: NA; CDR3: CASSPTPHREGYGYTF; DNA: TGTGCCAGCAGCCCCACCCCCCACAGGGAAGGATATGGCTACACCTTC
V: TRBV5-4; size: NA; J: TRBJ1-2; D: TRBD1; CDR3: CASTSDRATNYGYTF; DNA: TGTGCCAGCACGTCTGACAGGGCCACTAACTATGGCTACACCTTC
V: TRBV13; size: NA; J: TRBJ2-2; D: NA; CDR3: CASSSSGYGEELFF; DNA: TGTGCCAGCAGCTCCTCCGGGTACGGCGAGGAGCTGTTTTTT
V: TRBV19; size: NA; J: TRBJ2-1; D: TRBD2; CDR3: CASKVSHRSGSSYNEQFF; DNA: TGTGCCAGTAAGGTCTCCCATCGTAGCGGGAGCTCCTACAATGAGCAGTTCTTC
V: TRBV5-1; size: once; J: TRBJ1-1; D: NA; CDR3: CASKTDMNTEAFF; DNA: TGCGCCAGCAAGACAGATATGAACACTGAAGCTTTCTTT
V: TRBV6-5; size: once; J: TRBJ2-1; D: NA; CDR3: CASSRRDSYNEQFF; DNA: TGTGCCAGCAGCCGACGGGACTCCTACAATGAGCAGTTCTTC
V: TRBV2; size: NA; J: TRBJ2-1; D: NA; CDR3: CASTLLGGGPGEQFF; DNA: TGTGCCAGCACTCTACTAGGCGGGGGCCCGGGTGAGCAGTTCTTC
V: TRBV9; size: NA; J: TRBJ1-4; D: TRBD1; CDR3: CASSPRTGFNEKLFF; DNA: TGTGCCAGCAGCCCCCGGACAGGCTTTAATGAAAAACTGTTTTTT
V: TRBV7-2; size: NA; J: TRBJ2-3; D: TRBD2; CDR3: CASSFLPTSGGTDTQYF; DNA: TGTGCCAGCAGCTTCCTCCCGACTAGCGGGGGCACAGATACGCAGTATTTT
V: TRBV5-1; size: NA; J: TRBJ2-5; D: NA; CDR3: CASSLGRPQETQYF; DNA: TGCGCCAGCAGCTTGGGGCGGCCCCAAGAGACCCAGTACTTC
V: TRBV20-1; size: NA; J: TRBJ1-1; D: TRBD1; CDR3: CSASLVTGLNTEAFF; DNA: TGCAGTGCTAGTTTGGTGACAGGGTTGAACACTGAAGCTTTCTTT
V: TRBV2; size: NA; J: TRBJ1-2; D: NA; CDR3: CASRPRDNPNYGYTF; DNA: TGTGCCAGCAGACCCCGGGACAACCCTAACTATGGCTACACCTTC
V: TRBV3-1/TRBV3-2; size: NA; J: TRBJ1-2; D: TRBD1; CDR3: CASSHQVGQGAPYTF; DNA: TGTGCCAGCAGCCATCAAGTGGGACAGGGGGCTCCCTACACCTTC
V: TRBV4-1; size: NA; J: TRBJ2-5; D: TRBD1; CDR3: CASSQVKGQRYF; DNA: TGCGCCAGCAGCCAAGTTAAGGGACAGAGGTACTTC
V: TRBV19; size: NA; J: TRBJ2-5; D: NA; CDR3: CASSPAAQETQYF; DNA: TGTGCCAGTAGTCCGGCGGCACAAGAGACCCAGTACTTC
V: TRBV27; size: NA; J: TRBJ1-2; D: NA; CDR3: CASSFAGADGYTF; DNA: TGTGCCAGCAGTTTCGCAGGCGCTGATGGCTACACCTTC
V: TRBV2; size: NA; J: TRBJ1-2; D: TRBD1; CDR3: CASNRGAPYGYTF; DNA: TGTGCCAGCAACAGGGGTGCCCCGTATGGCTACACCTTC
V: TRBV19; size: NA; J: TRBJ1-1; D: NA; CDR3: CASRYGSTEAFF; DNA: TGTGCCAGTAGATACGGGAGCACTGAAGCTTTCTTT
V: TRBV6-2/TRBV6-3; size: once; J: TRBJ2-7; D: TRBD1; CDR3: CASSWSRTGGHYEQYF; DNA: TGTGCCAGCAGTTGGTCCCGGACAGGGGGCCACTACGAGCAGTACTTC
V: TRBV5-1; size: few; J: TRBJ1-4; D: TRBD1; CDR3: CASSLGGQGFGNEKLFF; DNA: TGCGCCAGCAGCTTGGGGGGACAGGGATTTGGTAATGAAAAACTGTTTTTT
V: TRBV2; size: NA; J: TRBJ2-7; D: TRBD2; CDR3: CASSGSGTDLKQYF; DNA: TGTGCCAGCAGTGGGAGCGGGACTGACCTAAAGCAGTACTTC
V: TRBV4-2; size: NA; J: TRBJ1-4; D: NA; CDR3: CASSQDIGQRGLFF; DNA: TGTGCCAGCAGCCAAGATATAGGACAGCGGGGACTGTTTTTT
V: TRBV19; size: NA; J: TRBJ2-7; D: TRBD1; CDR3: CASSPDRGYEQYF; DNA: TGTGCCAGTAGTCCTGACAGGGGCTACGAGCAGTACTTC
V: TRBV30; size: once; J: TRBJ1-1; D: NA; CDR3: CAWRSGGFEAFF; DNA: TGTGCCTGGAGGAGTGGGGGCTTTGAAGCTTTCTTT